This T cell receptor beta chain was sequenced during a study of OX40 agonist ivuxolimab in advanced cancers. Regarding the study as a whole: Expanded clones tended on average to be more numerous among CD8+ T cells than CD4+.

TCRdb's copy holds only in-frame clones and misses some; the assay was immunoSEQ multiplex PCR. The repertoire holds about 22,000 clones, with approximately 85% as singletons. With 3 bases removed from V and 0 bases from J, the gap between germline ends came to 15 bases. This CDR3 spans 17 amino acids. CDR1 is LNHDA, CDR2 SQIVND, per germline (reference sequence). A word on this clone: What it recognizes is unknown.

The source material was CD4+ or CD8+ T cells sorted from blood, sampled in a trial of the OX40 agonist ivuxolimab. The chain uses TRBV19 and TRBJ1-5; tentatively, D is TRBD1 (5 bases). This receptor was identified in an adult with an advanced solid tumor such as melanoma, head and neck, liver or kidney cancer. CDR3 region: CASSIGTGYYSNQPQHF. The CDR3 bases are TGTGCCAGTAGTATTGGGACGGGCTATTATAGCAATCAGCCCCAGCATTTT.